These 22 T cell receptor beta chains share one sample of origin, sequenced in a study of beta chain features in type 1 diabetes. Study conclusions and caveats: Type 1 diabetes patients had TCRB CDR3s that were shorter (moderately but significantly so) in all four CD4+ subsets.

The antigens these receptors bind are not known. Of the isolated RNA, all was reverse transcribed, and so the sequenced material was expressed TCRB transcripts. Generated by immunoSEQ multiplex PCR, the TCRdb table keeps only in-frame clones and is missing some. This sample has about 230,000 clones, with 16% found just once. Sequenced input: naive CD4+ T cells from blood. The receptors stem from a man younger than 45 with type 1 diabetes.

The CDR3 DNA follows: TGTGCCAGTAGTATAAGGGGAGAGCAGTACTTC. This translates into CASSIRGEQYF. The V and J genes are TRBV19 and TRBJ2-7, with D maybe TRBD1 (5 bases). The CDR3 contains 11 residues. The germline CDR1 and CDR2 sequences are LNHDA and SQIVND (reference sequence). V was clipped by 2 bases and J by 7 bases, with 6 bases between them.

The chain is built from TRBV5-1 and TRBJ2-2; a weak D match, TRBD2 (6 bases). Germline CDR1 and CDR2: SGHRS and YFSETQ. Trimming took off 0 bases at V and 1 base at J, with 7 bases between the two ends. The CDR3 extends over 15 amino acids. The CDR3 DNA reads TGCGCCAGCAGCTTGGCCGGGGGGAACACCGGGGAGCTGTTTTTT. Its protein product is CASSLAGGNTGELFF.

Regarding this clone: One end of the junction varies from germline; a read error may be responsible. The chain has TRBV7-7 and TRBJ2-1, with TRBD2 matching over 13 bases. The CDR3 sequence is 17 residues long. The germline V gene has CDR1 SSHAT and CDR2 FNYEAQ (reference sequence). As DNA, the CDR3 is TGTGCTAGCAGCCATACTAGCGGGAGGGCGATAAACAATGAGCAGTTCTTC. It translates to CASSHTSGRAINNEQFF.

Points on this clone: At one of its ends the junction is not consistent with the germline gene, which may arise from a read error. The chain has TRBV29-1 and TRBJ1-2, with D maybe TRBD1 (5 bases). The CDR3 spans 13 residues. Germline lookup yields CDR1 SQVTM and CDR2 ANQGSEA. In DNA form, the CDR3 reads TGCAGCGTTTCAATCCGGGGCTTTTCTTTAGACCCCTTC. The encoded protein is CSVSIRGFSLDPF.

Only a few counts were recorded for this clone. This chain uses TRBV9 with TRBJ2-1; the D call may be TRBD1 or TRBD2 (5 bases each). Germline CDR1 is SGDLS and CDR2 is YYNGEE. With 2 bases removed from V and 3 bases from J, the gap between germline ends came to 27 bases. The CDR3 runs to 20 residues. The CDR3 is CASSVRTLRGEALLYNEQFF. The CDR3 nucleotides are TGTGCCAGCAGCGTCAGGACCCTAAGGGGAGAGGCGCTCCTCTACAATGAGCAGTTCTTC. Full variable domain (rest looked up from reference TRBV9 and TRBJ2-1): DSGVTQTPKHLITATGQRVTLRCSPRSGDLSVYWYQQSLDQGLQFLIQYYNGEERAKGNILERFSAQQFPDLHSELNLSSLELGDSALYFCASSVRTLRGEALLYNEQFFGPGTRLTVL.

The chain has TRBV9 and TRBJ2-1, with 10 bases aligning to TRBD2. Germline CDR1 and CDR2: SGDLS and YYNGEE. The CDR3 covers 14 residues. Trimming at V came to 4 bases and at J to 6 bases, leaving 4 bases not matched to a gene. The CDR3 DNA reads as TGTGCCAGCAGCTCGCGGACTAGCGGCAATGAGCAGTTCTTC. Protein product: CASSSRTSGNEQFF.

This clone was picked up a small number of times. The chain is built from TRBV28 and TRBJ2-3; TRBD2 agrees at 8 bases. With 6 bases clipped from V and 3 bases from J, the junction kept 8 bases outside the gene matches. The CDR3 loop spans 15 amino acids. From germline, CDR1 is MDHEN and CDR2 SYDVKM. Here the CDR3 reads CASRLSGSFTDTQYF. The CDR3 region has the DNA TGTGCCAGCAGACTCAGCGGGAGCTTTACAGATACGCAGTATTTT.

This sequence joins TRBV14 and TRBJ2-1; 11 bases line up with TRBD2. Germline lookup yields CDR1 SGHDN and CDR2 FVKESK. The CDR3 length is 14 residues. J gave up 5 bases and V 9 bases, and 6 bases lay outside the gene matches. CDR3 protein: CASLAGGSDNEQFF. CDR3 in DNA: TGTGCCAGTCTAGCGGGAGGTAGCGACAATGAGCAGTTCTTC. Full variable domain (missing parts from reference TRBV14 and TRBJ2-1): EAGVTQFPSHSVIEKGQTVTLRCDPISGHDNLYWYRRVMGKEIKFLLHFVKESKQDESGMPNNRFLAERTGGTYSTLKVQPAELEDSGVYFCASLAGGSDNEQFFGPGTRLTVL.

J is TRBJ1-1 and V is TRBV10-3; D is undetermined. Trimming took off 7 bases at V and 6 bases at J, with 15 bases between the two ends. The CDR3 runs to 13 residues. From germline, CDR1 is ENHRY and CDR2 SYGVKD. Here the CDR3 DNA reads TGTGCCATCAAATTCGAGGCCTCCTCTGAAGCTTTCTTT. Protein product: CAIKFEASSEAFF.

J is TRBJ1-2 and V is TRBV4-1; D uncertain. There are 13 residues in the CDR3. Germline V gives CDR1 MGHRA, CDR2 YSYEKL. V was pared by 0 bases and J by 4 bases, with 6 bases between. The CDR3 region is CASSQDGSYGYTF. Written as DNA, the CDR3 is TGCGCCAGCAGCCAAGACGGGAGCTATGGCTACACCTTC.

The CDR3 DNA reads as TGTGCCAGCAGAACTTTAGCGGGAGAAGGCCCAGATACGCAGTATTTT. Its protein product is CASRTLAGEGPDTQYF. This rearrangement joins TRBV2 to TRBJ2-3; TRBD2 matches 9 bases. The CDR3 totals 16 residues. V lost 6 bases to trimming and J lost 4 bases; unmatched junction nucleotides: 11. Looked up from germline, CDR1 is SNHLY and CDR2 is FYNNEI.

The chain uses TRBV7-3 and TRBJ2-1, with a tentative D call TRBD2 (6 bases). Trimming left V 1 base short and J 4 bases short, with 8 bases between. This CDR3 region has 14 residues. Germline V lookup: CDR1 SGHTA, CDR2 FQGTGA. The CDR3, as DNA: TGTGCCAGCAGCTTAAGTCGGGAGTACAATGAGCAGTTCTTC. Encoded protein: CASSLSREYNEQFF.

This chain's CDR3 is CASSYLDRDYEQYF. The CDR3 nucleotides are TGTGCCAGCAGCTATTTGGACAGGGACTACGAGCAGTACTTC. The chain employs TRBV7-2 and TRBJ2-7, with TRBD1 identical over 8 bases. Germline V CDR1 and CDR2: SGHTA, FQGNSA. V dropped 4 bases and J dropped 3; count of bases not matched to a gene: 5. The length of the CDR3 is 14 residues.

This clone appeared a few times. This chain joins TRBV9 and TRBJ2-1; a possible D gene is TRBD2 (6 bases). Deletions cut 6 bases from V and 3 bases from J, with 13 bases between. The CDR3 extends over 14 amino acids. Germline V gene lookup returns CDR1 SGDLS and CDR2 YYNGEE. In nucleotides, the CDR3 is TGTGCCAGCAAAAAAGGCGGGGACTACAATGAGCAGTTCTTC. This sequence encodes CASKKGGDYNEQFF.

The chain couples TRBV30 to TRBJ2-2, with no clear D. Germline V CDR1 and CDR2: GTSNPN, SVGIG (reference sequence). V shed 0 bases and J shed 6 bases, with 14 bases lying between them. The CDR3 consists of 15 residues. The CDR3 reads CAWSVPQRTAGELFF. The CDR3 coding sequence is TGTGCCTGGAGTGTACCACAGAGAACGGCCGGGGAGCTGTTTTTT.

This chain uses TRBV29-1 with TRBJ2-2, with unresolved D. The germline V gene has CDR1 SQVTM and CDR2 ANQGSEA. The CDR3 is 15 amino acids. The V end lost 0 bases, the J end lost 2 bases, and 10 bases lay between the germline ends. The chain's CDR3 is CSVEDSHTNTGELFF. Written as DNA, the CDR3 is TGCAGCGTTGAAGATTCCCATACTAACACCGGGGAGCTGTTTTTT.

J is TRBJ2-5 and V is TRBV11-2; D is uncertain. Germline values: CDR1 SGHAT, CDR2 FQNNGV. With 5 bases removed from V and 5 bases from J, the gap between germline ends came to 15 bases. The CDR3 has 14 residues. The CDR3 region is CASSPGTPAETQYF. DNA for the CDR3: TGTGCCAGCAGCCCTGGTACCCCTGCCGAGACCCAGTACTTC.

The chain recombines TRBV7-9 with TRBJ1-4; possibly TRBD1 for D (6 bases). The CDR3 is 15 residues long. V was pared by 3 bases and J by 5 bases, with 13 bases between. Looked up from germline, CDR1 is SEHNR and CDR2 is FQNEAQ (reference sequence). This CDR3 reads CASSLSGQGNEKLFF. CDR3 bases: TGTGCCAGCAGCTTGTCCGGGCAGGGGAATGAAAAACTGTTTTTT. Using reference TRBV7-9 and TRBJ1-4 for the parts outside the CDR3, the full variable domain is DTGVSQNPRHKITKRGQNVTFRCDPISEHNRLYWYRQTLGQGPEFLTYFQNEAQLEKSRLLSDRFSAERPKGSFSTLEIQRTEQGDSAMYLCASSLSGQGNEKLFFGSGTQLSVL.

V gene TRBV2 combines with J gene TRBJ1-2; D remains unclear. CDR1 is SNHLY and CDR2 is FYNNEI in the germline V gene. Trimming pared 2 bases from V and 0 bases from J, leaving 10 bases between. The CDR3 has 15 amino acids. The CDR3 DNA follows: TGTGCCAGCAGTGAATACAAGGCTACTAACTATGGCTACACCTTC. It codes for CASSEYKATNYGYTF.

This clone turned up a few times. J is TRBJ2-6 and V is TRBV28; D uncertain. CDR1 and CDR2 from the germline V gene are MDHEN and SYDVKM. Trimming removed 5 bases at V and 2 bases at J, with 22 bases between. This CDR3 has 19 amino acids. The CDR3 coding sequence is TGTGCCAGCAGTCGCTCCATGTTATTAGGGCCCCCTGGGGCCAACGTCCTGACTTTC. It yields the protein CASSRSMLLGPPGANVLTF.

This clone came up a few times. The chain is built from TRBV30 and TRBJ2-7; 11 bases map to TRBD2. V was clipped by 0 bases and J by 2 bases; unmatched bases: 3. The CDR3 covers 15 residues. In germline, CDR1 is GTSNPN, CDR2 SVGIG (reference sequence). The CDR3 reads CAWSVQTSGTYEQYF. CDR3 sequence (DNA): TGTGCCTGGAGTGTACAGACTAGCGGGACCTACGAGCAGTACTTC.

This clone came up a few times. V and J are TRBV28 and TRBJ2-7; D is ambiguous. V lost 5 bases to trimming and J lost 4 bases, with 9 bases between them. Germline V gives CDR1 MDHEN, CDR2 SYDVKM. The CDR3 has 12 amino acids. This CDR3 reads CASSRTTYEQYF. The CDR3 DNA is TGTGCCAGCAGTCGTACCACGTACGAGCAGTACTTC.